The 11 T cell receptor beta chains in this list originate from one sample, sequenced in a study of molecular identifiers for immune sequencing clone quantification. TCRdb independently ran MiXCR on the PCR reads; one entry per CDR3 protein. The data show approximately 500,000 distinct CDR3 sequences, about 26% seen once. Sequenced sample: naive CD8+ T cells from blood, with Jurkat cell RNA spiked in. The subset: FACS-sorted CD8+CD4-CCR7+CD45RA+ naive T cells. The receptor set was obtained from a human donor in good health. Some libraries in this study had Jurkat cell RNA spiked in.

In its sample, this clonotype was seen a few times. DNA of the CDR3: TGTGCCAGCAGCTTATTTACTCCCCAGGGGGGCACTGAAGCTTTCTTT. It translates to CASSLFTPQGGTEAFF. This chain links TRBV7-6 with TRBJ1-1; 7 bases match TRBD1. V gave up 2 bases and J gave up 4 bases; unmatched junction bases: 10. The CDR3 has 16 residues. Germline V CDR1 and CDR2: SGHVS, FNYEAQ.

This clonotype appeared a few times. The gene calls are TRBV5-8 and TRBJ2-5; a possible D gene is TRBD2 (6 bases). Trimming removed 5 bases from V and 5 bases from J, with 25 bases in between. Germline V gives CDR1 SGHTS, CDR2 YDEGEE. This CDR3 has 17 residues. CDR3 sequence reads: CASRGRRWASDVETQYF. The CDR3 region has the DNA TGTGCCAGCAGGGGACGACGATGGGCTAGCGATGTGGAGACCCAGTACTTC.

This clonotype was counted many times. The chain is built from TRBV28 and TRBJ1-5, with D possibly matching TRBD1 (5 bases). The length of the CDR3 is 14 residues. Germline CDR1 MDHEN, CDR2 SYDVKM. V was cut by 3 bases and J by 5 bases, with 11 bases left in between. The CDR3 DNA sequence: TGTGCCAGCAGTTTTAGGGACGGTGATCAGCCCCAGCATTTT. This gives the protein CASSFRDGDQPQHF.

This clonotype was detected a few times. V usage is TRBV30 and J usage is TRBJ2-7; D may be TRBD2 (5 bases). Germline CDR1 reads GTSNPN; CDR2 reads SVGIG (reference sequence). The CDR3 is 13 residues long. With 0 bases removed from V and 1 base from J, the gap between germline ends came to 7 bases. DNA of the CDR3: TGTGCCTGGAGTGTTACGGGATCCTACGAGCAGTACTTC. Encoded protein: CAWSVTGSYEQYF.

This clonotype has at least ten counts. The chain joins TRBV20-1 to TRBJ1-5, with D unresolved. Trimming cost V 0 bases and J 2 bases, with 17 bases left between them. CDR1 is DFQATT, CDR2 SNEGSKA, per germline (reference sequence). The length of the CDR3 is 17 residues. CDR3 nucleotide sequence: TGCAGTGCTAGAGATCTGGGCGTCGGACGCGGCAATCAGCCCCAGCATTTT. Its translation: CSARDLGVGRGNQPQHF.

To note about this clonotype: Being one base from a much bigger clone, this may be a read error. The chain uses TRBV5-1 and TRBJ2-3; the D gene is possibly TRBD1 (5 bases). Germline lookup yields CDR1 SGHRS and CDR2 YFSETQ. V was pared by 6 bases and J by 4 bases, with 15 bases between. The CDR3 runs 14 residues. The CDR3 sequence is CASKVRTTADTQYF. CDR3 bases: TGCGCCAGCAAGGTTCGGACAACCGCAGATACGCAGTATTTT.

This clonotype appeared a few times. The chain employs TRBV19 and TRBJ1-1; the D is unclear. Germline loops: CDR1 LNHDA, CDR2 SQIVND (reference sequence). This CDR3 comprises 15 residues. The V end lost 3 bases, the J end lost 6 bases, and 17 bases lay between the germline ends. CDR3 sequence reads: CASSIGSRSRAEAFF. In DNA, the CDR3 is TGTGCCAGTAGTATTGGGTCGCGGTCGAGGGCTGAAGCTTTCTTT. The full variable domain, in which reference TRBV19 and TRBJ1-1 provide the parts outside the CDR3, is DGGITQSPKYLFRKEGQNVTLSCEQNLNHDAMYWYRQDPGQGLRLIYYSQIVNDFQKGDIAEGYSVSREKKESFPLTVTSAQKNPTAFYLCASSIGSRSRAEAFFGQGTRLTVV.

Comments on this clonotype: This sequence may be a read error, since a much larger clone differs from it by one base. The V call is TRBV7-9, the J call TRBJ1-1; TRBD1 aligns across 10 bases. The germline CDR1 and CDR2 sequences are SEHNR and FQNEAQ (reference sequence). Germline trimming cut 4 bases from V and 3 bases from J; bases unmatched to any gene: 8. The CDR3 consists of 16 residues. The CDR3 spells CASSYHRGQGYTEAFF. The DNA of the CDR3 is TGTGCCAGCAGCTATCATCGGGGACAGGGGTACACTGAAGCTTTCTTT.

This clonotype has just one count. CDR3 amino acids: CATSRDSIVASGANVLTF. CDR3 nucleotides: TGTGCCACCAGCAGAGATTCGATTGTAGCTTCCGGGGCCAACGTCCTGACTTTC. The chain employs TRBV15 and TRBJ2-6, with D hard to call. The germline V gene encodes CDR1 LNHNV and CDR2 YYDKDF (reference sequence). Trimming pared 0 bases from V and 4 bases from J, leaving 16 bases between. The CDR3 has 18 amino acids. Full variable domain (rest looked up from reference TRBV15 and TRBJ2-6): DAMVIQNPRYQVTQFGKPVTLSCSQTLNHNVMYWYQQKSSQAPKLLFHYYDKDFNNEADTPDNFQSRRPNTSFCFLDIRSPGLGDTAMYLCATSRDSIVASGANVLTFGAGSRLTVL.

In the case of this clonotype: This may be a read error: a much more frequent sequence differs by one nucleotide. The chain carries TRBV9 and TRBJ2-3, with D possibly being TRBD1 or TRBD2 (6 bases each). CDR1 and CDR2 (germline): SGDLS, YYNGEE. The length of the CDR3 is 15 residues. CDR3 in amino acids: CASTSPGGGTGTQYF. The CDR3 DNA sequence: TGTGCCAGCACGTCGCCCGGGGGCGGCACAGGTACGCAGTATTTT.

This clonotype has just a few counts. The conserved final phenylalanine or tryptophan is absent from the CDR3, which likely points to a read error. V gene TRBV3-1 combines with J gene TRBJ2-5; D perhaps matches TRBD1 (8 bases). The V gene's germline CDR1 is LGHDT and CDR2 YNNKEL (reference sequence). The length of the CDR3 is 18 residues. In DNA form, the CDR3 reads TGTGCCAGCAGACAAGAGGTTGCTGCGGACAGGGAGGGAGAGACCCAGTACCTC. Protein sequence: CASRQEVAADREGETQYL.